This record concerns one TCR beta chain sequence. Its antigen is as yet unknown. This entry belongs to a study of Graves' ophthalmopathy and Graves' hyperthyroidism. Study observations and caveats: For predicting ophthalmopathy progression, the model had more than 60% sensitivity and approximately 72% specificity.

Having ophthalmopathy, the donors showed moderate-to-severe activity, CAS ≥3 and NOSPECS ≥4, with disease lasting under 3 months. Beta-chain TCR CDR3 regions were amplified from RNA transcripts. First-round RT-PCR relied on HTBI primers, and a second-round multiplex PCR came next. Each CDR3 protein gets one entry after TCRdb re-called the multiplex PCR reads with MiXCR. Of 660,000 or so distinct CDR3 sequences listed, just over 40% are singletons. This CDR3 is built from 16 residues. Germline V lookup: CDR1 SQVTM, CDR2 ANQGSEA. V gave up 7 bases and J gave up 5 bases, with 26 bases separating them. The sequenced sample was peripheral blood. V gene TRBV29-1 combines with J gene TRBJ1-1; D perhaps matches TRBD1 (5 bases). The source of this sequence is an adult man with Graves' ophthalmopathy. The CDR3 DNA follows: TGCAGCGCCAGCAGGGACCCTGGGACGGGCGGTACTGAAGCTTTCTTT. This codes for CSASRDPGTGGTEAFF. The full variable domain, rest sourced from reference TRBV29-1 and TRBJ1-1, is SAVISQKPSRDICQRGTSLTIQCQVDSQVTMMFWYRQQPGQSLTLIATANQGSEATYESGFVIDKFPISRPNLTFSTLTVSNMSPEDSSIYLCSASRDPGTGGTEAFFGQGTRLTVV.